In this sample, the clone carrying this TCR beta chain turned up many times. The CDR3 has 13 amino acids. The V and J ends lost 11 bases and 0 bases, in that order; junction bases with no gene match: 6. TCRdb analysed the reads with MiXCR anew, one entry per CDR3 protein. The table lists under 150,000 distinct CDR3 sequences, more than 7% of them singletons. The sample originates from a study of T cell repertoires in cytomegalovirus infection. Study summary: Matching HLA type and CMV infection were both indicated by public TCR beta signatures.

The sequenced sample was PBMCs. The V and J genes are TRBV12-3 or TRBV12-4 and TRBJ1-2, with 7 bases matching TRBD1. The TCR originated in a human donor in good health (CMV status not recorded). Some clones in this sample may be carry-over from other donors' samples. The CDR3 DNA reads as TGTGCCGTTGACAGGGAAACTAACTATGGCTACACCTTC. It translates to CAVDRETNYGYTF.